This TCR beta chain was captured by sequencing in a study of blood T cell repertoires in COVID-19. Study at large: T cells, B-cell-depleted T cells, or PBMCs provided the cDNA or gDNA that served as material.

J was trimmed by 8 bases and V by 4 bases; bases with no gene match: 10. Germline V gene data show CDR1 as MNHEY and CDR2 as SVGEGT. The CDR3 has 17 amino acids. The data were produced by immunoSEQ multiplex PCR, yet TCRdb's version contains in-frame clones alone and is incomplete. The repertoire holds some 200,000 clones, with more than 75% as singletons. Residents of about two dozen US areas, aged roughly 18 to 89 years, made up the participants. Categorization into cohorts depended on clinical history that participants reported. Donors in Cohort 3 counted as recovered after two negative PCRs, clearance, or symptom resolution.

The sequencing sample was made of PBMCs or T cells enriched from blood (not recorded which). The genes are TRBV6-2 or TRBV6-3 and TRBJ2-2, with 13 bases lining up with TRBD2. This receptor was obtained from a woman aged 45-65 years who had recovered from COVID-19. The CDR3 bases are TGTGCCAGCAGTTCCCCTTCCGGGACTAGCGGGACTGGGGAGCTGTTTTTT. Amino acids: CASSSPSGTSGTGELFF.